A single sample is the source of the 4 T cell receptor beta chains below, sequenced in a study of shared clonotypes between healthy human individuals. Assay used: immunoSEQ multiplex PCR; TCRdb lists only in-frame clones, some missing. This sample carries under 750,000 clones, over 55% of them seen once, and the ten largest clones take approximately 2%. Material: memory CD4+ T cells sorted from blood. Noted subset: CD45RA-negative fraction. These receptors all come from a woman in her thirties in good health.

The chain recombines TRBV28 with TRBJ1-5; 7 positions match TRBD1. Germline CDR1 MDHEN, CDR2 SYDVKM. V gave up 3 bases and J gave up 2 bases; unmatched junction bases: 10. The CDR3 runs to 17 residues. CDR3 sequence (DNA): TGTGCCAGCAGTTTTGGGCGACAGGGCTCGGGCAATCAGCCCCAGCATTTT. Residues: CASSFGRQGSGNQPQHF.

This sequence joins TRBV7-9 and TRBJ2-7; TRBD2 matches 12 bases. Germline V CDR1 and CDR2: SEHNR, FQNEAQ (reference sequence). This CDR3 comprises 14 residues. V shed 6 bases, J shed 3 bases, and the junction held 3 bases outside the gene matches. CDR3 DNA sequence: TGTGCCAGCAGTCAGACTAGCGGGAGCTACGAGCAGTACTTC. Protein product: CASSQTSGSYEQYF.

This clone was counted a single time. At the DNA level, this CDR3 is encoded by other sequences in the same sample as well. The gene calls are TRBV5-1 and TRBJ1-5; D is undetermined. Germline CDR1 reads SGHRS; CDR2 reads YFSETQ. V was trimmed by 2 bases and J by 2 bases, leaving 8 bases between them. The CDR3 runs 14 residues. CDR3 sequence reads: CASSLDGGNQPQHF. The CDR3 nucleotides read TGCGCCAGCAGCTTAGACGGGGGCAATCAGCCCCAGCATTTT.

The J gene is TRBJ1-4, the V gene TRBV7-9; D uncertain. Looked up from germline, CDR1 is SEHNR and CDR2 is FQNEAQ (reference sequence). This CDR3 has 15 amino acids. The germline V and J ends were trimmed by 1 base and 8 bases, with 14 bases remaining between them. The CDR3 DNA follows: TGTGCCAGCAGCTTAGACGTCGCAGAAGGAGAAAAACTGTTTTTT. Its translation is CASSLDVAEGEKLFF.